The 17 T cell receptor beta chains below all came from one sample that was sequenced in a study of sequential checkpoint blockade in melanoma. Generated by immunoSEQ multiplex PCR, the TCRdb table keeps only in-frame clones and is missing some. This sample carries about 6,900 clones, 20% to 30% of them seen once, and the ten largest clones take about a tenth. Noted treatment: randomized to nivolumab then ipilimumab (arm A) or the reverse (arm B). The sequencing here drew on tumor tissue (inferred from file names), taken from a patient given nivolumab and ipilimumab in sequence. These receptors all come from a human donor with melanoma.

The chain combines TRBV29-1 with TRBJ1-2; D may be TRBD1 (6 bases). This CDR3 region has 14 residues. The germline CDR1 and CDR2 sequences are SQVTM and ANQGSEA. V was trimmed by 3 bases and J by 7 bases, leaving 18 bases between them. As DNA, the CDR3 is TGCAGCGTTGACGTAGCCGGGGGCCTGGGTGGCTACACCTTC. Translation: CSVDVAGGLGGYTF.

This clone was counted between two and nine times. V and J are TRBV18 and TRBJ2-5, with a tentative D call TRBD1 (5 bases). Germline CDR1 reads KGHSH; CDR2 reads LQKENI. Trimming pared 3 bases from V and 4 bases from J, leaving 15 bases between. The length of the CDR3 is 15 residues. The CDR3 region is CASSPPAGQLETQYF. CDR3 DNA sequence: TGTGCCAGCTCACCCCCCGCAGGGCAGTTAGAGACCCAGTACTTC.

This clone was counted at least ten times. The rearrangement uses TRBV11-3 and TRBJ1-1; D is undetermined. Trimming left V 4 bases short and J 0 bases short, with 15 bases between. CDR1 is SGHNT and CDR2 is YENEEA in the germline V gene. CDR3 length: 16 amino acids. The CDR3 DNA is TGTGCCAGCAGCTCCCCTTATCACAGTATGAACACTGAAGCTTTCTTT. It is translated as CASSSPYHSMNTEAFF.

As concerns this clone: Other DNA sequences of this sample code for an identical CDR3. This chain connects TRBV19 to TRBJ1-1; D unresolved. V was shortened by 9 bases and J by 2 bases, with 10 bases between the two germline ends. The CDR3 sequence is 12 residues long. CDR1 and CDR2 from the germline V gene are LNHDA and SQIVND (reference sequence). The CDR3 reads CASRGGNTEAFF. CDR3 coding DNA: TGTGCCAGCCGGGGAGGTAACACTGAAGCTTTCTTT. Supplemented by reference TRBV19 and TRBJ1-1, the full variable domain reads DGGITQSPKYLFRKEGQNVTLSCEQNLNHDAMYWYRQDPGQGLRLIYYSQIVNDFQKGDIAEGYSVSREKKESFPLTVTSAQKNPTAFYLCASRGGNTEAFFGQGTRLTVV.

The V and J genes are TRBV5-1 and TRBJ2-5, with D unresolved. The CDR3 contains 14 residues. V was shortened by 6 bases and J by 2 bases, with 14 bases between the two germline ends. Germline CDR1 SGHRS, CDR2 YFSETQ. This chain's CDR3 is CASTVNRPQETQYF. CDR3 bases: TGCGCCAGCACGGTTAACAGACCTCAAGAGACCCAGTACTTC. Filled out from reference TRBV5-1 and TRBJ2-5, the complete variable domain reads KAGVTQTPRYLIKTRGQQVTLSCSPISGHRSVSWYQQTPGQGLQFLFEYFSETQRNKGNFPGRFSGRQFSNSRSEMNVSTLELGDSALYLCASTVNRPQETQYFGPGTRLLVL.

This sequence joins TRBV19 and TRBJ1-5; TRBD1 matches at 8 bases. The CDR3 length is 15 residues. Unmatched junction bases numbered 7, after V lost 6 bases and J lost 3 bases. Germline values: CDR1 LNHDA, CDR2 SQIVND (reference sequence). The CDR3 reads CASSPGQAVNQPQHF. The CDR3 coding sequence is TGTGCCAGTAGCCCGGGACAGGCGGTCAATCAGCCCCAGCATTTT.

This clone was observed many times. The chain couples TRBV9 to TRBJ2-2, with no clear D. V was pared by 3 bases and J by 0 bases, with 0 bases between. Germline CDR1 is SGDLS and CDR2 is YYNGEE. The CDR3 totals 12 residues. CDR3 sequence: CASSANTGELFF. The DNA for the CDR3 is TGTGCCAGCAGCGCGAACACCGGGGAGCTGTTTTTT.

This clone is medium-sized within its sample. In DNA form, the CDR3 reads TGTGCCAGCAGCGTAGGGGATTGGGACGAGCAGTACGTC. It specifies CASSVGDWDEQYV. V and J are TRBV9 and TRBJ2-7; no definite D call. The germline gives CDR1 SGDLS, CDR2 YYNGEE. The CDR3 runs to 13 residues. V lost 0 bases, J lost 5 bases, and 9 bases lay in between.

This rearrangement joins TRBV5-1 to TRBJ2-2; 11 bases map to TRBD2. CDR3 length equals 16 residues. J gave up 5 bases and V 4 bases, and 7 bases lay outside the gene matches. Germline CDR1 and CDR2: SGHRS and YFSETQ. The CDR3 DNA is TGCGCCAGCAGCGTAGGACTAGCGGGCAGAACCGGGGAGCTGTTTTTT. This translates into CASSVGLAGRTGELFF.

V is TRBV9 and J is TRBJ1-1, with 11 bases identical to TRBD1. This CDR3 has 17 amino acids. V shed 3 bases, J shed 9 bases, and the junction held 16 bases outside the gene matches. The germline V gene has CDR1 SGDLS and CDR2 YYNGEE. The CDR3 region has the DNA TGTGCCAGCAGCGACCCCCGGACAGGGGGCGATCCCCAGAAAGCTTTCTTT. This encodes CASSDPRTGGDPQKAFF.

This clone was counted only a few times. Compared with germline, one end of the junction differs, possibly owing to a read error. The chain combines TRBV5-1 with TRBJ1-1; 7 nucleotides match TRBD1. Germline assignment: CDR1 SGHRS and CDR2 YFSETQ. This CDR3 has 14 amino acids. As DNA, the CDR3 is TGCGCCAGCAGCTGGAAGACAGGGAACGCTGAAGCTTTCTTT. It yields the protein CASSWKTGNAEAFF.

The chain is built from TRBV5-1 and TRBJ1-1; 10 nucleotides align to TRBD1. After removal of 1 base from V and 0 bases from J, the junction contained 6 bases not matched to a gene. Germline CDR1 reads SGHRS; CDR2 reads YFSETQ. This CDR3 spans 17 amino acids. CDR3 DNA sequence: TGCGCCAGCAGCTTGAGGGGACAGGGGAGGTTGAACACTGAAGCTTTCTTT. Its translation is CASSLRGQGRLNTEAFF.

In its sample, this clone was seen many times. The chain employs TRBV7-4 and TRBJ2-1; 7 bases agree with TRBD2. The CDR3 runs to 20 residues. The germline V gene encodes CDR1 SGHVT and CDR2 SQSDAQ. J lost 0 bases, V lost 2 bases, and 16 bases had no gene match. The CDR3 sequence: CASSLTGVGGRGSSYNEQFF. The CDR3 nucleotides read TGTGCCAGCAGCTTAACCGGGGTTGGCGGGAGAGGTAGCTCCTACAATGAGCAGTTCTTC.

This clone was observed a handful of times. This chain uses TRBV6-8 with TRBJ2-1; no firm D call. Germline V lookup: CDR1 MNHGY, CDR2 SAAAGT. V gave up 10 bases and J gave up 2 bases, with 15 bases separating them. The CDR3 length is 14 residues. The CDR3 is CAIAFEGAYNEQFF. The DNA of the CDR3 is TGTGCCATAGCCTTTGAAGGAGCCTACAATGAGCAGTTCTTC.

The V and J genes are TRBV5-1 and TRBJ1-1; TRBD1 is a possible D gene (6 bases). The CDR3 is 17 amino acids. V lost 3 bases and J 0 bases, leaving 18 bases between the germline ends. CDR1 is SGHRS, CDR2 YFSETQ, per germline. As DNA, the CDR3 is TGCGCCAGCAGCTCTGGACAGCTTACGATATTGAACACTGAAGCTTTCTTT. This translates into CASSSGQLTILNTEAFF.

This clone was counted only a few times. The chain employs TRBV4-1 and TRBJ2-5, with 10 nucleotides matching TRBD2. Trimming took 4 bases from V and 8 from J; bases not matched to a gene: 7. Germline V gene sequence: CDR1 MGHRA, CDR2 YSYEKL. The CDR3 totals 14 residues. The CDR3 protein is CASSPSGSLATQYF. The CDR3, as DNA: TGCGCCAGCAGCCCTAGCGGGAGTTTAGCTACCCAGTACTTC.

Ten or more counts support this clone. V is TRBV11-3 and J is TRBJ2-5; 8 bases match TRBD1. With V trimmed by 5 bases and J by 5 bases, 7 bases remained unmatched. Germline V gene lookup returns CDR1 SGHNT and CDR2 YENEEA. The CDR3 runs to 14 residues. The CDR3 here is CASSEPGGRETQYF. The CDR3 DNA reads TGTGCCAGCAGCGAACCAGGGGGCAGGGAGACCCAGTACTTC.